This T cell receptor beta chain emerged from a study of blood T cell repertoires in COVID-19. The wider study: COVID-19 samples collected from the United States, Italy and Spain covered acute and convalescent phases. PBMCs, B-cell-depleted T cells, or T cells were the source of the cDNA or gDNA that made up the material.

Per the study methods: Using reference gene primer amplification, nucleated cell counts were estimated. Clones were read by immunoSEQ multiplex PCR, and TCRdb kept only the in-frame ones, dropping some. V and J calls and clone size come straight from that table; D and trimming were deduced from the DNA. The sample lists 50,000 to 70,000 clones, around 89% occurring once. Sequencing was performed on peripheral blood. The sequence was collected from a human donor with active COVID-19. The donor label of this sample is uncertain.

CDR3 DNA: TGTGCCAGCAGCTCGGGACTAGCGGGAGTATTGGGTGAGCAGTTCTTC. Residues: CASSSGLAGVLGEQFF. The chain is built from TRBV5-6 and TRBJ2-1; 14 nucleotides agree with TRBD2. The CDR3 loop spans 16 amino acids. V trimming: 3 bases; J trimming: 9 bases; junction bases outside the gene matches: 8. The germline V gene encodes CDR1 SGHDT and CDR2 YYEEEE.